This T cell receptor (beta chain) was captured by sequencing in a study of blood T cell repertoires in COVID-19. TCRdb keeps only in-frame clones here, not all; method: immunoSEQ multiplex PCR. The repertoire consists of roughly 290,000 clones, with approximately 83% occurring once and the leading ten covering 2.1%. Trimming shortened V by 4 bases and J by 5 bases, and 19 bases separated the two germline ends. CDR3 size: 15 residues. Per the germline V gene, CDR1 is SGHNT and CDR2 is YYREEE (reference sequence). This clone occurred a few times. The receptor comes from a young woman who had recovered from COVID-19. The chain combines TRBV5-4 with TRBJ2-7, with a possible D match to TRBD1 (6 bases). Sequences were obtained from peripheral blood. As DNA, the CDR3 is TGTGCCAGCAGCGGGTTCCACACAGGGCGCCACGAGCAGTACTTC. Translated: CASSGFHTGRHEQYF.